A selection of T cell receptor beta chains follows, all from one sample in a study of a mutant IDH1 vaccine in newly diagnosed glioma. TCRdb's table, derived via immunoSEQ multiplex PCR, lists solely in-frame clones and lacks some. The table has over 80,000 clones, 75% to 85% seen once; the top ten hold about 5.7%. Their cognate antigens are unknown. The sequenced sample was PBMCs, obtained from a glioma patient whose treatment included an IDH1 peptide vaccine. The receptors derive from a man aged 40-55 years with glioma. CDR3s leave out the opening cysteine and the closing phenylalanine or tryptophan. Each record gives: CDR3 protein, V gene, J gene, clone size, CDR3 length. For some rows the clone size is stated as once, few or many, or as a class when expanded; others skip it.

CDR3aa: ASSSGQGEVYEQY
v_gene: TRBV28
j_gene: NA
abundance: NA
len: 13

CDR3aa: ASSLDLAGGHNEQF
v_gene: TRBV7-2
j_gene: TRBJ2-1
abundance: NA
len: 14

CDR3aa: ASSLEGTGLNEKLF
v_gene: TRBV7-2
j_gene: TRBJ1-4
abundance: once
len: 14

CDR3aa: ASSVVGGAGRSDTQY
v_gene: TRBV9
j_gene: TRBJ2-3
abundance: NA
len: 15

CDR3aa: ASSERGRGNTEAF
v_gene: TRBV7-2
j_gene: TRBJ1-1
abundance: NA
len: 13

CDR3aa: SVIARGSSYEQY
v_gene: TRBV29-1
j_gene: TRBJ2-7
abundance: NA
len: 12

CDR3aa: ASSQVGLGDTQY
v_gene: TRBV14
j_gene: TRBJ2-3
abundance: NA
len: 12

CDR3aa: ASSPGQGGDYGYT
v_gene: TRBV5-1
j_gene: TRBJ1-2
abundance: NA
len: 13

CDR3aa: ASSFGGTSVYDEQF
v_gene: TRBV7-2
j_gene: TRBJ2-1
abundance: once
len: 14

CDR3aa: ASSIIAGGPVEQY
v_gene: TRBV7-6
j_gene: TRBJ2-7
abundance: NA
len: 13

CDR3aa: ASSYKGGGPYEQY
v_gene: TRBV6-5
j_gene: TRBJ2-7
abundance: NA
len: 13

CDR3aa: ASSFGQGAF
v_gene: TRBV5-6
j_gene: TRBJ1-1
abundance: NA
len: 9

CDR3aa: ASSSWGQGGNQPQH
v_gene: TRBV28
j_gene: TRBJ1-5
abundance: NA
len: 14

CDR3aa: ASSWQQVNTEAF
v_gene: TRBV5-5
j_gene: TRBJ1-1
abundance: NA
len: 12

CDR3aa: ASSLERGHYEQY
v_gene: TRBV5-5
j_gene: TRBJ2-7
abundance: once
len: 12